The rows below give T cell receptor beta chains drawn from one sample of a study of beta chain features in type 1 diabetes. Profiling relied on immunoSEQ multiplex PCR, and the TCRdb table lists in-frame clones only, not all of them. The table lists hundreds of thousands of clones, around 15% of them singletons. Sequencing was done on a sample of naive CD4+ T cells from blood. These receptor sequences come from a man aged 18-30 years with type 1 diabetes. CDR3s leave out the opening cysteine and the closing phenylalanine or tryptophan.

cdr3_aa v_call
ASSPYGSYEQY TRBV18
AISVGSGGRDTQY TRBV10-3
SGAGNEQF TRBV20-1
AIELPGNYGYT TRBV7-9
ASSLRVKRGSTDTQY TRBV7-9
ASSYRQGVTEAF TRBV6-5
AWSVGPEAF TRBV30
ASSPRWTVEAF TRBV18
ASSYGTATEKLF TRBV6-6
ASSLEDGGELF TRBV11-3
ASSLQGAGANVLT TRBV5-4
ASSSHPGQGPYEQY TRBV14
SVEEQETQY TRBV20-1
ASSPTGTGGDTQY TRBV18
ASSPGTSGSRYEQY TRBV4-2
ASQKNVNEQF TRBV6-1
ASRSPGQGNTGELF TRBV7-2
ASSSGQGAGGYT TRBV7-9
ASTSRFSVTEAF TRBV18
ASSAGWDRRNTEAF TRBV19
ASSQVRGRNTGELF TRBV19
AISGEQGQQPQH TRBV10-3